The clone carrying this T cell receptor (beta chain) was observed a few times. Its specificity is unknown. Clones were read by immunoSEQ multiplex PCR, and TCRdb kept only the in-frame ones, dropping some. The sample has approximately 57,000 clones, approximately 93% seen once. The V segment lost 5 bases and the J segment 1 base; nucleotides outside the gene matches: 3. Germline V gives CDR1 MNHNS, CDR2 SASEGT. The CDR3 extends over 15 amino acids. While the first cohort had some 700 subjects, the donors belonged to the separate validation cohort of roughly 130 subjects. This record comes from a study of cytomegalovirus exposure and HLA in healthy donors. Study conclusions and caveats: Specificity for CMV antigens was confirmed in vitro for a few of the CMV-associated chains. A list of around 150 TCR beta chains associated with cytomegalovirus was given.

The specimen was PBMCs. This chain joins TRBV6-1 and TRBJ2-7; 12 positions match TRBD2. This receptor was identified in a woman under 30 in good health and CMV-seronegative. The CDR3 nucleotides are TGTGCCAGCAGTCAAACTAGCGGGGGGTCCTACGAGCAGTACTTC. It codes for CASSQTSGGSYEQYF.